This TCR beta chain was sequenced for a study of blood T cell repertoires in COVID-19. Trimming shortened V by 7 bases and J by 0 bases, and 10 bases separated the two germline ends. This CDR3 is built from 14 residues. CDR1 and CDR2 from the germline V gene are SGHTS and YDEGEE. Only in-frame clones appear in the TCRdb table, and some are missing; sequencing was by immunoSEQ multiplex PCR. The table shows under 45,000 clones, with around four fifths occurring only once. The gene calls are TRBV5-8 and TRBJ1-4; D gene uncertain. This receptor was taken from a man aged 45 to 65 with active COVID-19. The sample consisted of peripheral blood. The CDR3 bases are TGTGCCAGCGGTAGAGGGTCAACTAATGAAAAACTGTTTTTT. Encoded protein: CASGRGSTNEKLFF.